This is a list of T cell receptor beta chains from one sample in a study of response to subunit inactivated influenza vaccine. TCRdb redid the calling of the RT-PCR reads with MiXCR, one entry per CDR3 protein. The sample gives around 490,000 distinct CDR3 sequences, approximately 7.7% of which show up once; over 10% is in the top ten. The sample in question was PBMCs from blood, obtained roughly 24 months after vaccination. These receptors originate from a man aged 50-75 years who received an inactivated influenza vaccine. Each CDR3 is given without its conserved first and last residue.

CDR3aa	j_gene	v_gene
ASGPLLGDFGAQY	TRBJ2-5	TRBV6-1
ASSLGGGDEKLF	TRBJ1-4	TRBV7-9
ASSSGVNYGYT	TRBJ1-2	TRBV12-3/TRBV12-4
SAIPEYNEQF	TRBJ2-1	TRBV20-1
SIPGSGGAYYGYT	TRBJ1-2	TRBV20-1
ASSQESRGRNTEAF	TRBJ1-1	TRBV3-1
ASSALTVLYNEQF	TRBJ2-1	TRBV28
SVRGGSSTNEKLF	TRBJ1-4	TRBV20-1
SARGETDQPQH	TRBJ1-5	TRBV20-1
ASSPRTSGRETQY	TRBJ2-5	TRBV7-2
ASSRQAYSQETQY	TRBJ2-5	TRBV5-1
SARDGRRTGNAGANVLT	TRBJ2-6	TRBV20-1